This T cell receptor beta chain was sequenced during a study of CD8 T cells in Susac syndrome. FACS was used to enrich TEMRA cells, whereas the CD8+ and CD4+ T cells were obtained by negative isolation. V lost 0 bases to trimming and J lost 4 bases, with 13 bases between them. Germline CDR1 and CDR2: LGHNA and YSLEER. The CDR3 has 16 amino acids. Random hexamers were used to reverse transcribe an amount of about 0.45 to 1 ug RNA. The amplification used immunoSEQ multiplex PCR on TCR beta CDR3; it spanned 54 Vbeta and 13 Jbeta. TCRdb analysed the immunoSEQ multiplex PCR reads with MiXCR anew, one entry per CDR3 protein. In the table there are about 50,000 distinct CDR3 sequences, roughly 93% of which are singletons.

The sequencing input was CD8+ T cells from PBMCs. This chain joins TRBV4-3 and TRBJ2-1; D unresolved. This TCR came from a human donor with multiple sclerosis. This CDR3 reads CASSQDSVGRYNEQFF. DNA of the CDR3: TGCGCCAGCAGCCAAGATAGTGTCGGCAGATACAATGAGCAGTTCTTC.